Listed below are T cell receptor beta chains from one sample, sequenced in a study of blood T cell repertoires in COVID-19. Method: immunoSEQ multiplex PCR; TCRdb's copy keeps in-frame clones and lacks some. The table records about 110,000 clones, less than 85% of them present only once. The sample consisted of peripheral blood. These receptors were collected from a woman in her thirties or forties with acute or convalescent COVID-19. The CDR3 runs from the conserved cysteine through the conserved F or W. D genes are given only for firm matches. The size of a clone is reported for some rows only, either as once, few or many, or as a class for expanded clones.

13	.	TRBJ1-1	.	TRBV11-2	CASSRAPGEEAFF	TGTGCCAGCAGCCGGGCCCCAGGGGAGGAAGCTTTCTTT
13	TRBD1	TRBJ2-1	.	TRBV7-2	CASSLDGQGSPFF	TGTGCCAGCAGCTTAGACGGACAGGGGTCCCCGTTCTTC
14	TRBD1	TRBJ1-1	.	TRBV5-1	CASSSGTANTEAFF	TGCGCCAGCAGCTCTGGGACAGCGAACACTGAAGCTTTCTTT
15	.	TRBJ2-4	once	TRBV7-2	CASSLEQGTSHIQYF	TGTGCCAGCAGCTTAGAACAGGGCACCTCACACATTCAGTACTTC
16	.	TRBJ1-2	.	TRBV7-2	CASSSTQGGAGYGYTF	TGTGCCAGCAGCTCCACCCAGGGAGGGGCTGGCTATGGCTACACCTTC
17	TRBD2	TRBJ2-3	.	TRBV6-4	CASSDSSGGAGTDTQYF	TGTGCCAGCAGTGACTCGAGCGGGGGGGCCGGTACAGATACGCAGTATTTT
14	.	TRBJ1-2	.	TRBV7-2	CASSSPPGFYGYTF	TGTGCCAGCAGCTCTCCCCCGGGGTTCTATGGCTACACCTTC
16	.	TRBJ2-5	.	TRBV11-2	CASSLVGRGAGETQYF	TGTGCCAGCAGCTTAGTAGGTCGGGGGGCCGGAGAGACCCAGTACTTC
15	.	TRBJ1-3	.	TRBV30	CAWSRQYYSGNTIYF	TGTGCCTGGAGTCGACAGTATTACTCTGGAAACACCATATATTTT
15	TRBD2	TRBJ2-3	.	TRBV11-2	CASSFAGGPTDTQYF	TGTGCCAGCAGCTTCGCGGGGGGGCCCACAGATACGCAGTATTTT
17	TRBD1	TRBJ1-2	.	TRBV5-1	CASSSGLGQGAGSGYTF	TGCGCCAGCAGCTCCGGGTTGGGACAGGGGGCAGGAAGCGGCTACACCTTC
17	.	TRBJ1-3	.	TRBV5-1	CASSPQVGGSSGNTIYF	TGCGCCAGCAGCCCCCAGGTAGGGGGTAGCTCTGGAAACACCATATATTTT
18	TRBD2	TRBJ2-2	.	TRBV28	CASSLTITSGGITGELFF	TGTGCCAGCAGTTTGACCATTACTAGCGGGGGGATCACCGGGGAGCTGTTTTTT
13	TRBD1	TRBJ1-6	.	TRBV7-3	CASSSTGSSPLHF	TGTGCCAGCAGCTCGACAGGGAGTTCACCCCTCCACTTT
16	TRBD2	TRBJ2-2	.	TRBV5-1	CASSVGTSGGAGELFF	TGCGCCAGCAGCGTCGGTACTAGCGGGGGTGCCGGGGAGCTGTTTTTT
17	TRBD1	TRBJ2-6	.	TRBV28	CASGRDSLSSGANVLTF	TGTGCCAGCGGCCGGGACAGTCTCAGCTCTGGGGCCAACGTCCTGACTTTC
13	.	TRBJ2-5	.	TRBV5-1	CASSLDSQETQYF	TGCGCCAGCAGTTTAGACAGTCAAGAGACCCAGTACTTC
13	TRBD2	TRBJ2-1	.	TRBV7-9	CAIQAGGYNEQFF	TGTGCCATCCAAGCGGGGGGGTACAATGAGCAGTTCTTC
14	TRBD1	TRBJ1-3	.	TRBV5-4	CASSLGDRGDTIYF	TGTGCCAGCAGCTTGGGGGACAGGGGTGACACCATATATTTT
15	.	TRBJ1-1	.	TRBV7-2	CASSTSPGEDHEAFF	TGTGCCAGCAGCACCTCCCCGGGTGAGGATCATGAAGCTTTCTTT
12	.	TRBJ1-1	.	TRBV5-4	CASSSEERQAFF	TGTGCCAGCAGCTCGGAGGAGAGGCAAGCTTTCTTT
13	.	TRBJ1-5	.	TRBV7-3	CASSLGSGQPQHF	TGTGCCAGCAGCTTAGGTTCAGGGCAGCCCCAGCATTTT
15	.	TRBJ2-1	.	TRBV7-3	CASSPRGEAFYEQFF	TGTGCCAGCAGCCCACGGGGAGAGGCTTTTTATGAGCAGTTCTTC
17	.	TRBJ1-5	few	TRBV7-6	CASSSRIGGPGNQPQHF	TGTGCCAGCAGCTCCAGGATAGGGGGTCCTGGCAATCAGCCCCAGCATTTT
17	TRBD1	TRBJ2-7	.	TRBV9	CASSVAPSTGRSYEQYF	TGTGCCAGCAGCGTAGCTCCGTCGACAGGGCGGTCCTACGAGCAGTACTTC
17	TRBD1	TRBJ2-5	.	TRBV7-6	CASSLVRGRTGTETQYF	TGTGCCAGCAGCTTAGTACGCGGACGGACAGGGACGGAGACCCAGTACTTC
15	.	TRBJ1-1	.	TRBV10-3	CAISEHQGMNTEAFF	TGTGCCATCAGTGAGCACCAGGGTATGAACACTGAAGCTTTCTTT
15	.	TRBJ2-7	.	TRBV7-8	CASSLGGRGFSEQYF	TGTGCCAGCAGCTTAGGTGGGCGGGGCTTCTCTGAGCAGTACTTC
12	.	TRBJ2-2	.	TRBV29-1	CSVAGNTGELFF	TGCAGCGTTGCGGGGAACACCGGGGAGCTGTTTTTT
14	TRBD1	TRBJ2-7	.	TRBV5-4	CASSRRDRVDEQYF	TGTGCCAGCAGCAGGAGGGACAGGGTGGACGAGCAGTACTTC
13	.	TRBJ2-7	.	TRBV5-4	CASSSTGEDEQYF	TGTGCCAGCAGCTCTACAGGGGAGGACGAGCAGTACTTC
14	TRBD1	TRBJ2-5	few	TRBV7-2	CASSRTGGGETQYF	TGTGCCAGCAGCCGGACAGGGGGCGGGGAGACCCAGTACTTC
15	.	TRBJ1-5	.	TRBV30	CAWSAGVRRNQPQHF	TGTGCCTGGTCGGCAGGGGTCAGGAGGAATCAGCCCCAGCATTTT
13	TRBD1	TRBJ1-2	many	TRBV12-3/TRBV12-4	CASSRTGRYGYTF	TGTGCCAGCAGCCGGACAGGGCGCTATGGCTACACCTTC
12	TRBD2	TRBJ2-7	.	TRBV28	CAIRTSGGEQYF	TGTGCCATCAGGACTAGCGGGGGCGAGCAGTACTTC
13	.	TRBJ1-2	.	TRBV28	CASSPSQGGGYTF	TGTGCCAGCAGTCCGTCCCAGGGCGGCGGCTACACCTTC